What follows describes a single T cell receptor (beta chain). Antigen unknown. This CDR3 has 16 residues. Germline lookup yields CDR1 SGHVS and CDR2 FQNEAQ. V lost 4 bases and J 4 bases, leaving 16 bases between the germline ends. After less than twelve days in culture, the CD4+ T cells were isolated. Participants got two doses of BNT162b2 or mRNA-1273 vaccine. This entry is derived from a study of vaccination effects on CD4 cells after COVID-19. Study-wide context: It was a median of 72 days after the second dose that post-vaccine samples were obtained.

Study-level results: Cross-reactivity toward common cold coronaviruses was confined to only 1 of 255 vaccine-induced clones in healthy vaccinees.

Here immunoSEQ multiplex PCR was the method, and the copy in TCRdb shows in-frame clones only, minus some. The table lists about 73,000 clones, around 69% of them singletons. V gene TRBV7-8 combines with J gene TRBJ2-2; either TRBD1 or TRBD2 may fit D (5 bases each). The specimen comprised CD4+ T cells from PBMCs cultured without peptide, sampled after COVID-19 vaccination. This clonotype originated in a human donor who received a COVID-19 vaccine. The CDR3, as DNA: TGTGCCAGCAGCTCGAGGGGTCTAATCTCCACCGGGGAGCTGTTTTTT. Translation: CASSSRGLISTGELFF.